A single count supports the clone carrying this T cell receptor beta chain. The V end was cut by 0 bases, the J end by 7 bases, with 13 bases between. The CDR3 contains 14 residues. CDR1 and CDR2 from the germline V gene are SGDLS and YYNGEE. The authors' processing: Amplification from reference gene primers served as the basis for estimated nucleated cell counts. Assay: immunoSEQ multiplex PCR; the TCRdb copy retains only in-frame clones and omits some. From that table come the V and J calls and clone size; the DNA was used to work out D and trimming. The sample yields 100,000 or so clones, around four fifths seen once. The sample belongs to a study of blood T cell repertoires in COVID-19. Study context: There were acute and convalescent COVID-19 samples, and they came from the United States, Italy and Spain. In each case, the material was cDNA or gDNA derived from T cells, B-cell-depleted T cells, or PBMCs.

This clonotype was sampled from a woman in her seventies with acute or convalescent COVID-19. The sample was peripheral blood. The chain carries TRBV9 and TRBJ1-1; D might be TRBD1 (5 bases). Written as DNA, the CDR3 is TGTGCCAGCAGCGTAGGTGGGGGGAGCTTTGAAGCTTTCTTT. It translates to CASSVGGGSFEAFF. The whole variable domain, filled in from reference TRBV9 and TRBJ1-1, reads DSGVTQTPKHLITATGQRVTLRCSPRSGDLSVYWYQQSLDQGLQFLIQYYNGEERAKGNILERFSAQQFPDLHSELNLSSLELGDSALYFCASSVGGGSFEAFFGQGTRLTVV.